The sequence of this T cell receptor beta chain was determined in a study of a mutant IDH1 vaccine in newly diagnosed glioma. Using immunoSEQ multiplex PCR, the repertoire was profiled, and TCRdb retains in-frame clones only, with some absent. The data contain some 71,000 clones, around 87% of them singletons. Time point specified: week 35, safety follow-up. Every single dose of the vaccine, 300 ug of mutant IDH1 20-mer peptide, came with topical imiquimod. V trimming: 3 bases; J trimming: 2 bases; junction bases outside the gene matches: 5. The CDR3 sequence is 15 residues long. The germline gives CDR1 SGDLS, CDR2 YYNGEE. Regarding this clone: What it binds is not known.

This clonotype was obtained from a man aged 30-40 years with glioma. This material consisted of PBMCs, taken from a glioma patient whose treatment included an IDH1 peptide vaccine. This chain uses TRBV9 with TRBJ2-3; 8 bases match TRBD2. CDR3 region: CASSARGASTDTQYF. The DNA for the CDR3 is TGTGCCAGCAGCGCGCGGGGGGCTTCCACAGATACGCAGTATTTT.